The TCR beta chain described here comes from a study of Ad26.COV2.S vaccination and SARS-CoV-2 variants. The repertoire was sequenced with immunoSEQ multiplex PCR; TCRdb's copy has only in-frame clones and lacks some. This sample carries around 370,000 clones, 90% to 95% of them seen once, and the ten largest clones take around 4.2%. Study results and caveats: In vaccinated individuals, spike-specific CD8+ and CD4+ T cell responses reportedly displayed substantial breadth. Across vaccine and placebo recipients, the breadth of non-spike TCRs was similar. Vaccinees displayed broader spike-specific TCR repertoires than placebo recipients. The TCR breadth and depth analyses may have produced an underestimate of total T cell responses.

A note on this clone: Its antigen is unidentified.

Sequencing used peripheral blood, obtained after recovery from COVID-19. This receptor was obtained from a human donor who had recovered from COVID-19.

The DNA of the CDR3 is TGTGCCAGCAGGCGGGATGAAAAACTGTTTTTT. Translation: CASRRDEKLFF. The chain employs TRBV2 and TRBJ1-4; D remains ambiguous. V was clipped by 6 bases and J by 6 bases, with 5 bases between them. Germline V gene sequence: CDR1 SNHLY, CDR2 FYNNEI. The CDR3 is 11 amino acids.